Included here is one T cell receptor (beta chain) sequence, with context. Its antigen is as yet unknown. The entry originates in a study of shared clonotypes between healthy human individuals. Study-level background: In total, the donors were a couple of women and three men aged 18 to 49. Broader study findings: Clonotypes shared by all four sorted-subset donors had higher generation probabilities than non-shared clonotypes.

The CDR3 covers 13 residues. Germline V CDR1 and CDR2: MNHNS, SASEGT. Between the trimmed V and J ends, which lost 4 bases and 5 bases, there was a span of 9 bases. Per sorted-subset replicate PCR, input was 150 to 250 ng DNA, representing roughly 29,000 T cell genomes. Repertoires were generated with immunoSEQ multiplex PCR, while TCRdb's copy carries only in-frame clones and drops some. Altogether 2 million to 3 million clones are present, around 94% being singletons, with the ten largest covering around 0.14%. The clonotype was recovered from a man between 18 and 35 years old in good health. The chain recombines TRBV6-1 with TRBJ1-5; no clear D gene. Source material: naive CD4+ T cells sorted from blood. The subset here: CD45RA+ positively selected. The CDR3 DNA follows: TGTGCCAGCAGTGTCACAACCGATCAGCCCCAGCATTTT. This sequence encodes CASSVTTDQPQHF.